The subject of this entry is one TCR beta chain. This clone's antigen is unknown. No clone much larger than this one lies a single base away; base qualities are absent. This sample was taken from a study of cytomegalovirus exposure and HLA in healthy donors (dated by TCRdb to 2016 to 2017). General notes on the study: According to an earlier analysis of 450 to 650 of the donors, 200 million or so T cells yielded over 100 million unique TCR beta sequences and 276 Gb of sequence data. A later genetic analysis used genome-wide SNP genotypes for about 60% of the roughly 670 donors, treating that subset as a discovery cohort. Typing coverage varied by locus: 629-630 donors for A, B, C, DRB1 and DQB1; approximately 500 for DQA1; more than 600 for DPA1; 450 to 480 for DPB1. Rather than drawing on any new phenotypic data, the later analysis identified candidate immune exposures from TCR beta sequences and the way those sequences occurred across donors. Roughly 5 DR-DQ haplotypes were handled as single units for association and clustering because linkage in the cohort was strong. Across some 400 genotyped donors of the cohort, an average of roughly 250,000 unique TCR beta nucleotide sequences per donor were sequenced, and 15% to 20% of those sequences were non-productive. Every repertoire in the discovery cohort had been generated on one and the same sequencing platform. Among the roughly 400 genotyped donors, approximately 76% belonged to the genetic ancestry cluster associated with self-reported Caucasian donors. To study patterns of TCR occurrence, a later analysis re-analyzed previously published TCR beta repertoires from 600 to 750 donors and added high-resolution HLA genotyping. Using immunosequencing, the study profiled T cell repertoires from 666 subjects and related those repertoires to cytomegalovirus serostatus. To predict cytomegalovirus infection status, the study brought together high-throughput TCR immunosequencing, statistical association of individual TCRs with disease status, and machine learning. The study was designed to test whether signatures of past pathogen exposure could be identified by cataloging public T cell receptors. About 300 gigabases of sequencing data and approximately 92 million unique TCR sequences made up an early release that covered roughly 670 HLA-typed donors. Alongside the repertoire data, information on donor age, sex, ethnicity and CMV serostatus was compiled. In addition to the first cohort of around 670 subjects, a separate validation cohort of 100 to 150 different subjects was used. An earlier analysis of 500 to 650 of the donors applied high-throughput TCR beta sequencing to assess whether each TCR beta V gene segment acted as functional or pseudogenic. HLA typing covered class I and class II loci at four-digit resolution.

The germline V and J ends show losses of 6 bases and 0 bases respectively, and no gene match explains 10 bases of the junction. From the germline V gene, CDR1 is SNHLY and CDR2 is FYNNEI. The CDR3 measures 17 amino acids from cysteine to phenylalanine. The CDR3 DNA has 51 bases and is translated from base 1. Overall study outcomes, separate from this receptor: In an earlier analysis of some 500 of the donors, most TCR beta V segments were observed in productive rearrangements about 90% or about 30% of the time, broadly matching IMGT annotations. In this cohort, only TCR beta chains were sequenced, and detectable features were limited by the absence of alpha or paired-chain data. In a later analysis, most CMV-associated TCR beta chains were found to appear HLA-restricted, with HLA associations seemingly driven largely by CMV exposure. When HLA alleles, especially DR and DQ, strongly co-occurred, attributing TCR associations to individual alleles was difficult. In a later analysis, several top co-occurrence clusters were reported to appear linked to parvovirus B19, influenza, CMV and Epstein-Barr virus. A total of 150 to 200 TCR beta chains were listed by the study as associated with cytomegalovirus. Some IMGT-functional V segments, including TRBV6-2 and TRBV6-3, could not be distinguished by the 87-base-pair reads and were therefore excluded. Presence/absence analyses assumed roughly uniform sequencing depth across donors, an assumption that may not hold. At a false discovery rate of 0.05, a later analysis linked 15,000 to 20,000 TCR beta sequences to specific HLA alleles. Compared with equally common non-associated chains, HLA-associated TCR beta chains in a later analysis were more clonally expanded and had lower generation probabilities. The earlier analysis of about 600 of the donors excluded 15 to 20 rarely observed V segments, including chromosome 9 orphons, because counts were too low. A few of the identified cytomegalovirus-associated TCR beta chains were confirmed in vitro to be specific for cytomegalovirus antigens. The classifier was reported to diagnose cytomegalovirus status with high specificity and sensitivity in both the original and validation cohorts. A further reported finding was that TCR beta sequences accurately predicted the HLA-A and HLA-B alleles for most subjects in the first cohort. Immune exposure information for the cohort was limited to CMV serostatus. In a later analysis, the rate of TCR association differed among HLA loci, with DRB1 alleles having the most associated TCRs and HLA-C alleles having the fewest. Across donors, most TCR sequences were observed very rarely, whereas some public TCRs were present in many individuals. It was suggested by the authors that the approach could potentially be generalized to other disease states and immunological phenotypes. Because HLA typing was missing for some donors at each locus, association tests included only the typed subset. A cluster of highly shared sequence variants was judged likely to be a technical artifact of the sequencing pipeline. In a later genetic analysis, a missense DCLRE1C variant was associated with V-gene and J-gene trimming of TCR beta chains, and the association was replicated in an independent cohort. Correlated functional status among segregating V segments might reflect linkage disequilibrium, but an unknown experimental factor could not be ruled out. In a later genetic analysis, fewer N-insertions in productive TCRs were reported among donors in an Asian-associated ancestry cluster than the approximately 630-donor mean.

In total, around 600 healthy bone marrow donors made up the cohort. All cohort members were sampled while nominally healthy, although unrecorded immune exposures were likely present. The donor was CMV seropositive and belonged to the group of around 300 seropositive cohort members. Every donor gave a peripheral blood sample, and the peripheral blood mononuclear cells from that sample were used for TCR beta sequencing. Genomic DNA extraction from the blood cell samples was performed with the Qiagen DNeasy Blood Extraction Kit. Library preparation was by the immunoSEQ multiplex PCR assay. For the multiplex PCR, a mixture combining 60 forward primers for TCR Vbeta segments and 13 reverse primers for TCR Jbeta segments was used. The CDR3 region of rearranged TCR beta genes was amplified from genomic DNA by a multiplex PCR assay. Amplified TCR beta libraries were sequenced as 87-base-pair reads on the Illumina HiSeq System. Per the authors' processing: Across the roughly 640 repertoires, a later analysis counted approximately 83 million unique TCR beta chains, roughly 11 million of which were shared by at least two donors. Raw reads were error-corrected and collapsed into unique sequences by a nearest-neighbor algorithm in which closely related sequences were merged to remove PCR and sequencing errors. V, D and J gene segments were assigned by aligning CDR3 sequences to IMGT reference sequences. For a sequence to be retained, at least a six-nucleotide match to both a V gene segment and a J gene segment was required. Rearrangements were classified as productive when the CDR3 lacked stop codons and remained in frame with V and J, and all other rearrangements were classified as non-productive. CDR3 was defined by IMGT convention, running from the second conserved V-encoded cysteine to the conserved J-encoded phenylalanine. In an earlier analysis of around 540 of the donors, sequences lacking an unambiguous match to a single V gene segment were excluded. In an earlier analysis of approximately 550 of the donors, V segments were called functional above 56.7% productive rearrangements and were called segregating when the between-donor standard deviation exceeded 5%. To diagnose cytomegalovirus status from the catalog of TCR beta chain sequences, a statistical classification framework was built. In a later analysis, TCR nucleotide sequences were compared against IMGT/GENE-DB human TR gene sequences so that V and J genes could be assigned. In a later analysis, CDR3 sequences and most-parsimonious VDJ recombination scenarios were assigned using the TCRdist pipeline. In a later analysis, each TCR beta chain was defined by its CDR3 amino acid sequence together with its V-gene family, and reads without a unique V-gene family were excluded. As a way to deal with suspected cross-contamination and a sequencing artifact, a later analysis dropped 450 to 700 nucleotide sequences that were highly shared and had low generation probability. For each public chain, a later analysis derived a clonal expansion index from normalized ranks of inferred template counts within each repertoire. In a later analysis, generation probabilities were computed using a VDJ recombination model fitted to out-of-frame rearrangements, and the results were checked against IGoR. In a later analysis, TCR-TCR, TCR-HLA and TCR-CMV co-occurrence was scored with hypergeometric tests, and a repertoire-size bias correction was applied to TCR pairs. False discovery rates were estimated in a later analysis by permuting HLA or CMV assignments 20 times. In a later analysis, co-occurring TCRs were grouped using DBSCAN, and TCRdist sequence similarity was added for clustering within HLA-allele-positive subsets. Repertoires with fewer than 30,000 or more than 120,000 public chains, plus five repertoires with anomalous nucleotide sharing, were excluded from co-occurrence clustering. TCRdb retrieved this table from immuneACCESS and kept in-frame rearrangements only. Not all clones are present; in checked studies, unresolved V genes account for under half, and no reason is known for the remainder. V and J calls and clone size come straight from that table; D and trimming were deduced from the DNA. Present in this sample are approximately 170,000 clones, roughly four fifths of which were seen just once. Jointly, the top ten make up less than 5% of the sample.

Recombination joined TRBV2 with TRBJ2-1; a stretch of 8 junction bases matches TRBD1. The sequencing input was PBMCs. The TCR sequence derives from a man between 50 and 59 years old in good health and CMV-seropositive. The DNA reads TGTGCCAGCAGCGCGACCGGGACAGGCCCCTCCTACAATGAGCAGTTCTTC. This encodes CASSATGTGPSYNEQFF.